The 12 T cell receptor beta chains in this list originate from one sample, sequenced in a study of control samples from healthy donors and cancer patients. The table came from immunoSEQ multiplex PCR; TCRdb's copy has only in-frame clones and leaves some out. The sample holds roughly 98,000 clones, 82% seen once. The material sequenced was blood. The receptors here all came from a woman aged 60-75 years in good health.

V and J are TRBV9 and TRBJ1-4, with D unclear. Germline CDR1 reads SGDLS; CDR2 reads YYNGEE. Trimming cost V 3 bases and J 10 bases, with 13 bases left between them. The CDR3 totals 13 residues. The CDR3 DNA reads TGTGCCAGCAGCGCCTCTTTGGTAGGAAAACTGTTTTTT. This translates into CASSASLVGKLFF.

J is TRBJ1-1 and V is TRBV19; D call uncertain. There are 14 residues in the CDR3. Trimming removed 7 bases at V and 0 bases at J, with 12 bases between. From germline, CDR1 is LNHDA and CDR2 SQIVND (reference sequence). CDR3 in DNA: TGTGCCAGTACCGACCGGTACTTGAACACTGAAGCTTTCTTT. Translating it yields CASTDRYLNTEAFF.

V and J are TRBV3-1 (or the pseudogene TRBV3-2) and TRBJ1-3; TRBD1 might be the D (5 bases). Germline V CDR1 and CDR2: LGHDT, YNNKEL (reference sequence). The CDR3 contains 14 residues. The V end was cut by 3 bases, the J end by 3 bases, with 9 bases between. CDR3 loop: CASSHKTDGNTIYF. CDR3 sequence (DNA): TGTGCCAGCAGCCACAAGACAGATGGAAACACCATATATTTT.

The chain carries TRBV14 and TRBJ1-1; no clear D. CDR3 length: 14 residues. Trimming took off 1 base at V and 6 bases at J, with 12 bases between the two ends. Germline V gene data show CDR1 as SGHDN and CDR2 as FVKESK. CDR3 sequence reads: CASSQAVGGAEAFF. The CDR3 nucleotides read TGTGCCAGCAGCCAAGCTGTGGGAGGAGCTGAAGCTTTCTTT.

The V and J genes are TRBV6-1 and TRBJ1-3, with TRBD1 matching over 8 bases. There are 14 residues in the CDR3. Germline V gene lookup returns CDR1 MNHNS and CDR2 SASEGT. Trimming cost V 1 base and J 5 bases; bases outside gene matches: 1. The CDR3 DNA sequence: TGTGCCAGCAGTGAAGGGACAGGGAGAAACACCATATATTTT. As protein: CASSEGTGRNTIYF.

This clone qualifies as medium-sized. This chain joins TRBV15 and TRBJ2-7; 9 nucleotides line up with TRBD2. Germline loops: CDR1 LNHNV, CDR2 YYDKDF (reference sequence). CDR3 length: 13 amino acids. Trimming at V came to 5 bases and at J to 7 bases, leaving 6 bases not matched to a gene. This chain's CDR3 is CATSLLAGEEQYF. Written as DNA, the CDR3 is TGTGCCACCAGCTTACTAGCGGGCGAAGAGCAGTACTTC.

The chain employs TRBV9 and TRBJ1-2, with D possibly being TRBD1 (5 bases). Germline CDR1 SGDLS, CDR2 YYNGEE. V shed 0 bases and J shed 0 bases, with 9 bases lying between them. The CDR3 is 15 amino acids. The DNA for the CDR3 is TGTGCCAGCAGCGTAGACGGGACCACTAACTATGGCTACACCTTC. Translation: CASSVDGTTNYGYTF.

V gene TRBV6-5 combines with J gene TRBJ1-2, with D maybe TRBD1 (6 bases). CDR1 is MNHEY and CDR2 is SVGAGI in the germline V gene. The ends were cut back, 6 bases at V and 4 bases at J, with 18 bases in the middle. The length of the CDR3 is 15 residues. DNA of the CDR3: TGTGCCAGCAGCTTTAACAGGGCGGGTAGCTATGGCTACACCTTC. It yields the protein CASSFNRAGSYGYTF.

The chain links TRBV6-5 to TRBJ2-1; D assignment may be TRBD1 or TRBD2 (6 bases each). The length of the CDR3 is 12 residues. V lost 7 bases, J lost 8 bases, and 12 bases lay in between. The germline gives CDR1 MNHEY, CDR2 SVGAGI. CDR3 amino acids: CASKGGVDEQFF. Written as DNA, the CDR3 is TGTGCCAGCAAGGGGGGAGTAGATGAGCAGTTCTTC.

The chain employs TRBV7-9 and TRBJ2-3; 8 nucleotides line up with TRBD2. The CDR3 loop spans 17 amino acids. Germline V lookup: CDR1 SEHNR, CDR2 FQNEAQ (reference sequence). Trimming at V came to 5 bases and at J to 2 bases, leaving 12 bases not matched to a gene. The CDR3 protein is CASSGLSREGSTDTQYF. In DNA, the CDR3 is TGTGCCAGCAGCGGCCTTAGTCGGGAGGGTTCCACAGATACGCAGTATTTT.

This rearrangement joins TRBV19 to TRBJ2-1, with TRBD2 identical over 7 bases. The CDR3 has 14 residues. J was trimmed by 9 bases and V by 2 bases; bases with no gene match: 7. Per germline, CDR1 LNHDA and CDR2 SQIVND (reference sequence). The CDR3 coding sequence is TGTGCCAGTAGTATATGGACTAGTCTGGGTGAGCAGTTCTTC. This translates into CASSIWTSLGEQFF.

The chain is built from TRBV4-1 and TRBJ2-3, with D perhaps TRBD2 (5 bases). V gave up 2 bases and J gave up 4 bases, with 10 bases separating them. Germline V gene data show CDR1 as MGHRA and CDR2 as YSYEKL. There are 14 residues in the CDR3. The CDR3 is CASSQTFGADTQYF. The CDR3 DNA reads as TGCGCCAGCAGCCAAACCTTCGGGGCAGATACGCAGTATTTT.